This entry lists 9 T cell receptor beta chains sequenced from one sample in a study of graft-versus-host responses after intestinal transplantation. The protocol was immunoSEQ multiplex PCR, while the TCRdb copy is restricted to in-frame clones and leaves out a portion. The sample includes almost 55,000 clones, less than 95% of them seen just once. The material sequenced was PBMCs, taken approximately 97 weeks after intestinal transplant. All receptors come from a human patient who received an intestinal transplant, so some T cells may come from the graft donor.

The rearrangement uses TRBV20-1 and TRBJ1-2; no clear D gene. In germline, CDR1 is DFQATT, CDR2 SNEGSKA (reference sequence). The CDR3 extends over 11 amino acids. V was cut by 1 base and J by 6 bases, with 6 bases left in between. The CDR3 loop is CSARGIDGYTF. CDR3 in DNA: TGCAGTGCTAGAGGGATCGATGGCTACACCTTC.

The chain employs TRBV6-1 and TRBJ2-7; D is perhaps TRBD1 (5 bases). Trimming removed 1 base at V and 4 bases at J, with 14 bases between. The CDR3 consists of 15 residues. In germline, CDR1 is MNHNS, CDR2 SASEGT. CDR3 nucleotides: TGTGCCAGCAGTGAAGATGAGACAGCCCTTTACGAGCAGTACTTC. Encoded protein: CASSEDETALYEQYF.

The chain links TRBV28 to TRBJ2-7; D is undetermined. Trimming took off 5 bases at V and 2 bases at J, with 16 bases between the two ends. The CDR3 loop spans 15 amino acids. The germline V gene has CDR1 MDHEN and CDR2 SYDVKM. The CDR3 DNA is TGTGCCAGCAGTAACCGATGGACGGCCCCCTACGAGCAGTACTTC. It specifies CASSNRWTAPYEQYF.

The V and J genes are TRBV7-6 and TRBJ1-1; D gene ambiguous. The CDR3 runs to 11 residues. From germline, CDR1 is SGHVS and CDR2 FNYEAQ. V lost 7 bases to trimming and J lost 2 bases, with 5 bases between them. The CDR3 here is CASILNTEAFF. The CDR3 coding sequence is TGTGCCAGCATTCTAAACACTGAAGCTTTCTTT.

The V call is TRBV10-3, the J call TRBJ1-3; D is unclear. Per the germline V gene, CDR1 is ENHRY and CDR2 is SYGVKD. The CDR3 runs to 15 residues. Trimming cost V 4 bases and J 0 bases, with 10 bases left between them. The CDR3 loop is CAISGVTASGNTIYF. In nucleotides, the CDR3 is TGTGCCATCAGTGGAGTAACAGCCTCTGGAAACACCATATATTTT.

The chain uses TRBV7-9 and TRBJ2-5; TRBD1 is a possible D gene (6 bases). V lost 5 bases to trimming and J lost 4 bases, with 14 bases between them. The CDR3 loop spans 14 amino acids. Germline CDR1 reads SEHNR; CDR2 reads FQNEAQ (reference sequence). Written as DNA, the CDR3 is TGTGCCAGCAGCGTATACAGGGATGCAGAGACCCAGTACTTC. The encoded protein is CASSVYRDAETQYF.

The J gene is TRBJ1-3, the V gene TRBV11-2; D is undetermined. Germline-derived CDR1 and CDR2 are SGHAT and FQNNGV. The CDR3 runs 14 residues. Trimming took off 3 bases at V and 4 bases at J, with 10 bases between the two ends. The CDR3 loop reads CASSFGQPGNTIYF. The CDR3, as DNA: TGTGCCAGCAGCTTTGGCCAACCGGGAAACACCATATATTTT.

The V gene is TRBV6-5, the J gene TRBJ1-2; 7 bases are shared with TRBD1. With V trimmed by 7 bases and J by 0 bases, 5 bases remained unmatched. Looked up from germline, CDR1 is MNHEY and CDR2 is SVGAGI. The CDR3 has 14 residues. The CDR3 reads CASTTTGTNYGYTF. The CDR3 DNA reads as TGTGCCAGCACCACGACAGGGACTAACTATGGCTACACCTTC.

The CDR3 region has the DNA TGTGCCAGTAGTATCCAGGACGGCTACTATAATTCACCCCTCCACTTT. Protein sequence: CASSIQDGYYNSPLHF. The rearrangement joins TRBV19 to TRBJ1-6; D is unresolved. Germline V gene data show CDR1 as LNHDA and CDR2 as SQIVND (reference sequence). The CDR3 length is 16 residues. V was pared by 3 bases and J by 3 bases, with 12 bases between. Variable domain in full (rest from reference TRBV19 and TRBJ1-6): DGGITQSPKYLFRKEGQNVTLSCEQNLNHDAMYWYRQDPGQGLRLIYYSQIVNDFQKGDIAEGYSVSREKKESFPLTVTSAQKNPTAFYLCASSIQDGYYNSPLHFGNGTRLTVT.